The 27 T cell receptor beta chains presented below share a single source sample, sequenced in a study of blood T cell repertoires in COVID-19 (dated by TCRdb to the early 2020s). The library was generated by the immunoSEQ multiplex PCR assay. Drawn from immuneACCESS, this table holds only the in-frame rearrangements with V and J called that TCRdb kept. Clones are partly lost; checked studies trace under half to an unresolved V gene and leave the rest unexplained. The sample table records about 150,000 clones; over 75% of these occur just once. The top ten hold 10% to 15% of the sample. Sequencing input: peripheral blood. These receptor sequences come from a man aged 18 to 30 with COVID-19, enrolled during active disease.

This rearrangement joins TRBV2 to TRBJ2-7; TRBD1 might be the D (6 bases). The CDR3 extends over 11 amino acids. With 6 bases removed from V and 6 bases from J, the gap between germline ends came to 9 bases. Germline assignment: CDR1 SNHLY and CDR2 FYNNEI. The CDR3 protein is CASRPDSEQYF. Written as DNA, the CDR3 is TGTGCCAGCAGGCCGGACAGCGAGCAGTACTTC.

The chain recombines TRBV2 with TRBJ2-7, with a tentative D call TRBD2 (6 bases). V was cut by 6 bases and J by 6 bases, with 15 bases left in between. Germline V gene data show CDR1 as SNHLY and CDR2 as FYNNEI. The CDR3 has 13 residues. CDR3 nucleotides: TGTGCCAGCAGCCCGGGACTCCACGGCGAGCAGTACTTC. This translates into CASSPGLHGEQYF.

In nucleotides, the CDR3 is TGTGCCACCAGCGAGGCAGGGTGGGGCACTAATGAAAAACTGTTTTTT. Its protein product is CATSEAGWGTNEKLFF. The chain recombines TRBV15 with TRBJ1-4, with D tentatively TRBD1 (5 bases). The V end was cut by 5 bases, the J end by 2 bases, with 15 bases between. The germline gives CDR1 LNHNV, CDR2 YYDKDF (reference sequence). The CDR3 spans 16 residues.

In DNA form, the CDR3 reads TGCGCCAGCAGTGAGAACAGCGGAGCGAACACCGGGGAGCTGTTTTTT. It translates to CASSENSGANTGELFF. The chain joins TRBV10-2 to TRBJ2-2, with D maybe TRBD2 (5 bases). V was shortened by 2 bases and J by 0 bases, with 10 bases between the two germline ends. The germline V gene encodes CDR1 WSHSY and CDR2 SAAADI. The CDR3 has 16 amino acids.

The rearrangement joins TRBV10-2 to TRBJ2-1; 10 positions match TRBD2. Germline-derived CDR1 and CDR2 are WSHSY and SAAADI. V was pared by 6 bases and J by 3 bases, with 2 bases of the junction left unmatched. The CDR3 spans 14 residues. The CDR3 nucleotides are TGCGCCAGCAGCAGGACTAGCGGCTACAATGAGCAGTTCTTC. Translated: CASSRTSGYNEQFF.

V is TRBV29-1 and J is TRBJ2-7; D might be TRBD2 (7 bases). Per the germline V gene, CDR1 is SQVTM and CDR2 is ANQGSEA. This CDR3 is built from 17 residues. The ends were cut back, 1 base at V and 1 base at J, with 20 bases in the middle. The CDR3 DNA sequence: TGCAGCGTTGAAGTGGGGCAGGGGAGCGGGATTTCCTACGAGCAGTACTTC. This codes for CSVEVGQGSGISYEQYF.

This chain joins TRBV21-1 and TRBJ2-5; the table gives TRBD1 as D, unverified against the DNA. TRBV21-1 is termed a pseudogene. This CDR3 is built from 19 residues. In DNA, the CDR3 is TGTGCCAGCAGCTCGTCCCGAGACAGGGGGCGCGAGATTGAAGAGACCCAGTACTTC. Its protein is CASSSSRDRGREIEETQYF.

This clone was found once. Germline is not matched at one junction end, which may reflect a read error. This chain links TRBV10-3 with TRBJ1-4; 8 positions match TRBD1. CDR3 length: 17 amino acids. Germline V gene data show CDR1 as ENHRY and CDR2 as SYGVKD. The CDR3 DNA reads TGTGCCATCAGTGAAATGATTGGGACAGGCGGGGGAGAAAAACTGCTTTTT. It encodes CAISEMIGTGGGEKLLF.

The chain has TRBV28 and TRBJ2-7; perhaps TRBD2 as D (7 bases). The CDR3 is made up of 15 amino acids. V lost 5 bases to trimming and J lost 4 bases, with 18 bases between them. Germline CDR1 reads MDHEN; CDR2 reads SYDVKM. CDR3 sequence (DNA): TGTGCCAGCAGTCTAGCCGGGGGGCTGCTGTACGAGCAGTACTTC. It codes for CASSLAGGLLYEQYF.

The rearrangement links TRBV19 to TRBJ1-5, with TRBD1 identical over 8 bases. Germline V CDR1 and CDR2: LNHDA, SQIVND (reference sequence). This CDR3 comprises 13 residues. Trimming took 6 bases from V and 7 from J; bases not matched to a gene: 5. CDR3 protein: CASRQGGAQPQHF. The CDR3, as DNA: TGTGCCAGTAGACAGGGGGGAGCGCAGCCCCAGCATTTT.

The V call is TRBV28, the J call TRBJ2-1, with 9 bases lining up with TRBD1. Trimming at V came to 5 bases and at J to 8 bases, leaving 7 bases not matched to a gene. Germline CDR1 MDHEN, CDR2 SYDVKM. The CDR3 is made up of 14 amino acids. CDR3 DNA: TGTGCCAGCAGTATGGGACAGGGAATCGATGAGCAGTTCTTC. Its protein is CASSMGQGIDEQFF. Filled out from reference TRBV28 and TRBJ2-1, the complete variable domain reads DVKVTQSSRYLVKRTGEKVFLECVQDMDHENMFWYRQDPGLGLRLIYFSYDVKMKEKGDIPEGYSVSREKKERFSLILESASTNQTSMYLCASSMGQGIDEQFFGPGTRLTVL.

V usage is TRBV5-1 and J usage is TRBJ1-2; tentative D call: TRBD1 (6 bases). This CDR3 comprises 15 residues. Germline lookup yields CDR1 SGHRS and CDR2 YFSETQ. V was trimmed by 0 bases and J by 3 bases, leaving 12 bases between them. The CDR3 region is CASSLDREPYYGYTF. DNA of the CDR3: TGCGCCAGCAGCTTGGACAGGGAACCATACTATGGCTACACCTTC.

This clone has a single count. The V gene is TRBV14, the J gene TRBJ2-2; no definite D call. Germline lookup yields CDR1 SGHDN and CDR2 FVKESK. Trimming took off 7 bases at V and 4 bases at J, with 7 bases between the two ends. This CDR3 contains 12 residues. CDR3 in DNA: TGTGCCAGCACCCCAGGCACCGGGGAGCTGTTTTTT. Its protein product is CASTPGTGELFF.

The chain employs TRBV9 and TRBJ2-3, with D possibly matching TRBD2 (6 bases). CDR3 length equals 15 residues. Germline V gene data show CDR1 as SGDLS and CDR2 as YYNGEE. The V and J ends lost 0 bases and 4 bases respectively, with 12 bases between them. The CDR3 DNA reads TGTGCCAGCAGCGTAGAAGTTAGCGGTGCAGATACGCAGTATTTT. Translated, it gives CASSVEVSGADTQYF. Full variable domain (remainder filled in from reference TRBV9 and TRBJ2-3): DSGVTQTPKHLITATGQRVTLRCSPRSGDLSVYWYQQSLDQGLQFLIQYYNGEERAKGNILERFSAQQFPDLHSELNLSSLELGDSALYFCASSVEVSGADTQYFGPGTRLTVL.

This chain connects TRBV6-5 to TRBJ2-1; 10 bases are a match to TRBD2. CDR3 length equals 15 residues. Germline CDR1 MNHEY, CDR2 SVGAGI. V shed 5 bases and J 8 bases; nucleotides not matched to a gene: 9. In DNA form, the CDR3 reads TGTGCCAGCAGTCGGACTAGCGGAGGGGTCGATGAGCAGTTCTTC. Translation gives CASSRTSGGVDEQFF.

Here the CDR3 reads CASSFSGQGSSEQYF. As DNA, the CDR3 is TGTGCCAGCAGCTTCTCGGGACAGGGCTCGAGCGAGCAGTACTTC. This chain links TRBV9 with TRBJ2-7; TRBD1 aligns across 9 bases. Germline V lookup: CDR1 SGDLS, CDR2 YYNGEE. V was clipped by 4 bases and J by 6 bases; unmatched bases: 11. The CDR3 totals 15 residues. The entire variable domain, with the rest obtained from reference TRBV9 and TRBJ2-7, is as follows: DSGVTQTPKHLITATGQRVTLRCSPRSGDLSVYWYQQSLDQGLQFLIQYYNGEERAKGNILERFSAQQFPDLHSELNLSSLELGDSALYFCASSFSGQGSSEQYFGPGTRLTVT.

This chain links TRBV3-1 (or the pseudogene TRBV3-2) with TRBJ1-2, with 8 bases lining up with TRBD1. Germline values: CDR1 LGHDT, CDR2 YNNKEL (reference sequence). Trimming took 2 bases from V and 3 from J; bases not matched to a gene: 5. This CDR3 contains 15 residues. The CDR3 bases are TGTGCCAGCAGCCAACTACAGGGGGACTACTATGGCTACACCTTC. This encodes CASSQLQGDYYGYTF.

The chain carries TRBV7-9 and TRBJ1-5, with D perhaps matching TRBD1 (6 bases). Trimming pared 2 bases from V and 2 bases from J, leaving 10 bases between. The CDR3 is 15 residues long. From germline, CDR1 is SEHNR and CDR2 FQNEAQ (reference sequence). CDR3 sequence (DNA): TGTGCCAGCAGCTTATCAGGGGCCGGCAATCAGCCCCAGCATTTT. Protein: CASSLSGAGNQPQHF.

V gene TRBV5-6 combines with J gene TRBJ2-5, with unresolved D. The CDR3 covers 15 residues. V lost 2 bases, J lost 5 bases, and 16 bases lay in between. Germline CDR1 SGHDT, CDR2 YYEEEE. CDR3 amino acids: CASSFLRLTKETQYF. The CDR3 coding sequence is TGTGCCAGCAGCTTCCTGCGGCTCACAAAGGAGACCCAGTACTTC. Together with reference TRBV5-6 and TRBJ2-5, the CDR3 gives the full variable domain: DAGVTQSPTHLIKTRGQQVTLRCSPKSGHDTVSWYQQALGQGPQFIFQYYEEEERQRGNFPDRFSGHQFPNYSSELNVNALLLGDSALYLCASSFLRLTKETQYFGPGTRLLVL.

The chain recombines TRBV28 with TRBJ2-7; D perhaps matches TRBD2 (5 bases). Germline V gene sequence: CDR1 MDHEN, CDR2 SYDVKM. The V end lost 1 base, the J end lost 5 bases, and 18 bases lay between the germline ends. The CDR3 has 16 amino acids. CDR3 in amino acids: CASSLYSLASFNEQYF. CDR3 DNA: TGTGCCAGCAGTTTATACTCTTTAGCGTCATTCAACGAGCAGTACTTC.

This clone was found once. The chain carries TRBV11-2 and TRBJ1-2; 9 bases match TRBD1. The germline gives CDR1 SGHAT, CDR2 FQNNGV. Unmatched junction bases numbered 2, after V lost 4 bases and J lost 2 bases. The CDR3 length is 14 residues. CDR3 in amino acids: CASSWDRDNYGYTF. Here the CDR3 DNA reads TGTGCCAGCAGCTGGGACAGGGACAACTATGGCTACACCTTC. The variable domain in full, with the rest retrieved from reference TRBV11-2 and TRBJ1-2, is EAGVAQSPRYKIIEKRQSVAFWCNPISGHATLYWYQQILGQGPKLLIQFQNNGVVDDSQLPKDRFSAERLKGVDSTLKIQPAKLEDSAVYLCASSWDRDNYGYTFGSGTRLTVV.

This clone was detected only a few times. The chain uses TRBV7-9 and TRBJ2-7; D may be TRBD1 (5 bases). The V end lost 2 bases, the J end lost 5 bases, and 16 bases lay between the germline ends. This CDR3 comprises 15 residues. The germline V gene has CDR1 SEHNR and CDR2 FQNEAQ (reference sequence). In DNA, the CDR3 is TGTGCCAGCAGCTTACTTAAGGGGTTAGTACACGAGCAGTACTTC. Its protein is CASSLLKGLVHEQYF.

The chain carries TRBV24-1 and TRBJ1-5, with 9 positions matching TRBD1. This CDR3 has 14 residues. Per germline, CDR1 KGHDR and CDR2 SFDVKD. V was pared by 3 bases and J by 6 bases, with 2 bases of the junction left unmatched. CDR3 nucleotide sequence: TGTGCCACCAGTGATACAGGGGGCACTCAGCCCCAGCATTTT. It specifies CATSDTGGTQPQHF.

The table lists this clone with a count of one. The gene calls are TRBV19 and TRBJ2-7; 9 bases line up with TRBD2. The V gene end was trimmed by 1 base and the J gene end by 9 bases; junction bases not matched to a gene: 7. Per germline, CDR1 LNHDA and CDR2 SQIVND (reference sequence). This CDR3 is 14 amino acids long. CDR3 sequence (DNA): TGTGCCAGTAGTATAGGGACTAGCGACGCTAGGCAGTACTTC. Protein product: CASSIGTSDARQYF.

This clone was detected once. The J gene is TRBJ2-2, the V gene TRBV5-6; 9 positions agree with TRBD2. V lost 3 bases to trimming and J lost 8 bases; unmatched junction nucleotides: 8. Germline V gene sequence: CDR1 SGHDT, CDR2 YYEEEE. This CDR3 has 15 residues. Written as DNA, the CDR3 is TGTGCCAGCAGCTCAGTAGCGGGAGCAGTAGGGGAGCTGTTTTTT. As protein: CASSSVAGAVGELFF.

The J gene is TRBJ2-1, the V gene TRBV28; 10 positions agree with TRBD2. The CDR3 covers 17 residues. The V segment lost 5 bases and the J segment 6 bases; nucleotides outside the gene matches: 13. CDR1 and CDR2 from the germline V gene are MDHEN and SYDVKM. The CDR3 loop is CASSPNSGRSRGNEQFF. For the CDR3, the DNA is TGTGCCAGCAGTCCAAATAGCGGGAGGAGCAGGGGCAATGAGCAGTTCTTC.

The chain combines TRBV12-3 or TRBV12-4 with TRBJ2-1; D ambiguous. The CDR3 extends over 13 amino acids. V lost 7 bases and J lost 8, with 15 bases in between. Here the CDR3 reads CASILHGSDEQFF. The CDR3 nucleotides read TGTGCCAGCATATTGCACGGGTCCGATGAGCAGTTCTTC.